The rows below give T cell receptor beta chains drawn from one sample of a study of T-cell memory formation after mild COVID-19. One entry per CDR3 protein results from TCRdb running MiXCR on the 5' RACE reads. This sample has roughly 600,000 distinct CDR3 sequences; approximately 19% occur once, and the top ten carry around 12%. The sample taken for sequencing was PBMCs or a T cell subset sorted from them (not recorded which). The source is an adult woman who had mild COVID-19 (a few samples of this study predate the infection). Cell type and time point are not known. The CDR3 runs from the conserved cysteine through the conserved F or W. The order of the fields is D gene, V gene, clone size, J gene, CDR3 DNA, CDR3 protein. A D gene is named only where the DNA matches it firmly. The listing skips clone size in some rows; elsewhere it reads once, few, many or a size class.

>TRBD1|TRBV6-5|many|TRBJ1-6
TGTGCCAGCAGTTACCAGCAGGGGGCCACGTATAATTCACCCCTCCACTTT
CASSYQQGATYNSPLHF
>-|TRBV18|many|TRBJ2-1
TGTGCCAGCTCACCCCCCACTGGTGAGCAGTTCTTC
CASSPPTGEQFF
>-|TRBV6-5|-|TRBJ2-3
TGTGCCAGCAGTTACCGGAGCGGAAGCACAGATACGCAGTATTTT
CASSYRSGSTDTQYF
>TRBD1|TRBV5-1|-|TRBJ2-1
TGCGCCAGCAGCCCCCGACAGGGAAATGAGCAGTTCTTC
CASSPRQGNEQFF
>-|TRBV11-2|-|TRBJ2-5
TGTGCCAGCAGCCCTCGGGGATTATCCTCGGAGACCCAGTACTTC
CASSPRGLSSETQYF
>TRBD2|TRBV20-1|few|TRBJ2-7
TGCAGTGCTCTAACGGGGAGGGCCAGTTACGAGCAGTACTTC
CSALTGRASYEQYF
>-|TRBV11-2|few|TRBJ1-4
TGTGCCAGCAGCTTGGCCGGGGCTCAAAGGGAAAAACTGTTTTTT
CASSLAGAQREKLFF
>TRBD2|TRBV20-1|few|TRBJ2-3
TGCAGTCCTAGCGGGGAGTCCACAGATACGCAGTATTTT
CSPSGESTDTQYF
>TRBD2|TRBV7-2|-|TRBJ2-1
TGTGCCAGCAGCTCCGGGACTACCAATGAGCAGTTCTTC
CASSSGTTNEQFF
>-|TRBV7-9|few|TRBJ1-2
TGTGCCAGCAGCTCGGAGACAGCAATACATGGCTACACCTTC
CASSSETAIHGYTF
>-|TRBV18|few|TRBJ1-1
TGTGCCAGCTCAGTCGACACTGAAGCTTTCTTT
CASSVDTEAFF
>TRBD1|TRBV24-1|many|TRBJ2-7
TGTGCCACCAGTGGTTCCAGGGGGCTGCCCTACGAGCAGTACTTC
CATSGSRGLPYEQYF
>TRBD2|TRBV29-1|-|TRBJ2-3
TGCAGCGTTGAATTTGGGACTAGCGCTAGCACAGATACGCAGTATTTT
CSVEFGTSASTDTQYF
>TRBD2|TRBV12-3/TRBV12-4|many|TRBJ2-5
TGTGCCAGCAGTTCCAAGAGAGCGGGAGGGAGAGAGACCCAGTACTTC
CASSSKRAGGRETQYF
>-|TRBV20-1|few|TRBJ2-7
TGCAGTGCTTCACTGACAGATGCCCTGGGCTACGAGCAGTACTTC
CSASLTDALGYEQYF
>TRBD2|TRBV7-8|few|TRBJ2-1
TGTGCCAGCAGTGGGCTAGCGGGAGTTACTAGCTCCTACAATGAGCAGTTCTTC
CASSGLAGVTSSYNEQFF
>-|TRBV18|many|TRBJ1-1
TGTGCCAGCTCACCACAGGGGAACACTGAAGCTTTCTTT
CASSPQGNTEAFF
>-|TRBV5-1|-|TRBJ1-1
TGCGCCAGCCGGGCCCCGGGGGATGGCACTGAAGCTTTCTTT
CASRAPGDGTEAFF
>TRBD1|TRBV18|few|TRBJ2-5
TGTGCCAGCTCACCTATGACAGGGGGCCAAGAGACCCAGTACTTC
CASSPMTGGQETQYF
>-|TRBV6-5|-|TRBJ1-2
TGTGCCAGCAGTTACTCGAGCAGGACCAACTATGGCTACACCTTC
CASSYSSRTNYGYTF
>-|TRBV10-3|-|TRBJ2-5
TGTGCCATCAGTCCGGCAGGGCCAGGGCAAGAGACCCAGTACTTC
CAISPAGPGQETQYF
>-|TRBV4-1|-|TRBJ2-7
TGCGCCAGCAGCCAAGGTACCGGTCCGACGTCCTACGAGCAGTACTTC
CASSQGTGPTSYEQYF
>-|TRBV4-3|many|TRBJ2-5
TGCGCCAGCAGCCGGACGCGATGGAGGAAAGAGACCCAGTACTTC
CASSRTRWRKETQYF
>TRBD2|TRBV7-3|few|TRBJ2-2
TGTGCCAGCAGCCTTAGCGGGGCTACGAACACCGGGGAGCTGTTTTTT
CASSLSGATNTGELFF
>TRBD1|TRBV6-5|many|TRBJ2-1
TGTGCCAGCAGTCCGGGACAGGGAGAGTTCTTC
CASSPGQGEFF
>TRBD1|TRBV11-2|few|TRBJ1-4
TGTGCCAGCAGCTTACGAGGGACAGTTAATGAAAAACTGTTTTTT
CASSLRGTVNEKLFF
>-|TRBV6-2/TRBV6-3|many|TRBJ2-7
TGTGCCAGCAAGGGGGAGAACTACGAGCAGTACTTC
CASKGENYEQYF
>-|TRBV20-1|-|TRBJ2-1
TGCAGTGCCCGGAGGACGCTGGGCTCCTACAATGAGCAGTTCTTC
CSARRTLGSYNEQFF
>-|TRBV5-5|-|TRBJ1-2
TGTGCCAGCACCCTGGAGGGCCTTTATGGCTACACCTTC
CASTLEGLYGYTF
>TRBD1|TRBV3-1|-|TRBJ1-1
TGTGCCAGCAGCCAAGCGGACAGGGTCAGGAACACTGAAGCTTTCTTT
CASSQADRVRNTEAFF
>TRBD1|TRBV7-6|-|TRBJ2-7
TGTGCCAGCAGCTTACTTACAGGGGGCGCTTCCTACGAGCAGTACTTC
CASSLLTGGASYEQYF
>-|TRBV18|few|TRBJ2-7
TGTGCCAGCTCACCCGGACGGCCCTACGAGCAGTACTTC
CASSPGRPYEQYF
>-|TRBV7-9|-|TRBJ2-7
TGTGCCAGCAGGGGGACGGGCCCAGAGCAGTACTTC
CASRGTGPEQYF
>TRBD1|TRBV7-2|few|TRBJ1-6
TGTGCCAGCAGCCGGGACAGGCTTGGCTCACCCCTCCACTTT
CASSRDRLGSPLHF
>-|TRBV7-9|-|TRBJ2-1
TGTGCCAGCAGCCATATACTGGGCGAGCAGTTCTTC
CASSHILGEQFF
>-|TRBV20-1|-|TRBJ1-1
TGCAGTGCAAAGCCCGACAGCAACACTGAAGCTTTCTTT
CSAKPDSNTEAFF
>TRBD2|TRBV20-1|-|TRBJ2-7
TGCAGTGCGGTTACTAGCGGGAGTTGGCACGAGCAGTACTTC
CSAVTSGSWHEQYF
>TRBD2|TRBV7-8|many|TRBJ2-1
TGTGCCAGCAGCTTAGCGCGGGGGGTGGATGAGCAGTTCTTC
CASSLARGVDEQFF
>-|TRBV27|few|TRBJ1-1
TGTGCCAGCAGCCACGACAGGTTGTTGACTGAAGCTTTCTTT
CASSHDRLLTEAFF
>TRBD2|TRBV7-2|-|TRBJ2-4
TGTGCCAGCAGCTCAGATGCGATAGCGGGAGGGCCCGGTCACATTCAGTACTTC
CASSSDAIAGGPGHIQYF
>-|TRBV30|many|TRBJ1-1
TGTGCCTGGAGTTGGGCGTACACTGAAGCTTTCTTT
CAWSWAYTEAFF
>TRBD1|TRBV4-1|few|TRBJ1-5
TGCGCCAGCAGCCAAGGACAGGGGGAAATTCAGCCCCAGCATTTT
CASSQGQGEIQPQHF
>-|TRBV3-1|-|TRBJ2-2
TGTGCCAGCAGCCAGGTCGGGGCGAACACCGGGGAGCTGTTTTTT
CASSQVGANTGELFF
>-|TRBV7-6|few|TRBJ1-1
TGTGCCAGCAGCTCCGGCGGGGGTGGGGTTGAAGCTTTCTTT
CASSSGGGGVEAFF
>-|TRBV7-9|few|TRBJ2-4
TGTGCCAGCAGCCCCGGACAGTTGCTAGCCAAAAACATTCAGTACTTC
CASSPGQLLAKNIQYF
>-|TRBV5-1|few|TRBJ2-3
TGCGCCAGCAGCTTGTACAGGGTAGCAGATACGCAGTATTTT
CASSLYRVADTQYF
>-|TRBV20-1|many|TRBJ2-4
TGCAGTGCCCGAGACGAATTACTAGGGGAGAAGGTTCAGTACTTC
CSARDELLGEKVQYF
>TRBD1|TRBV6-1|-|TRBJ1-2
TGTGCCAGCAGTGAAGCTGGACAGGGGGAGTATGGCTACACCTTC
CASSEAGQGEYGYTF
>TRBD2|TRBV20-1|-|TRBJ2-1
TGCAGTGCTAGAGAGACTGGGGGGGTCAATGAGCAGTTCTTC
CSARETGGVNEQFF
>-|TRBV24-1|few|TRBJ2-6
TGTGCCACCAGTGATGGGAACTCTGGGGCCAACGTCCTGACTTTC
CATSDGNSGANVLTF
>-|TRBV6-5|few|TRBJ2-5
TGTGCCAGCAGTTGGGTCGGGGGTGGAGAGACCCAGTACTTC
CASSWVGGGETQYF
>TRBD2|TRBV25-1|-|TRBJ2-1
TGTGCCAGCAGTGAATTGGGTACTAGCGGGCCCTACAATGAGCAGTTCTTC
CASSELGTSGPYNEQFF